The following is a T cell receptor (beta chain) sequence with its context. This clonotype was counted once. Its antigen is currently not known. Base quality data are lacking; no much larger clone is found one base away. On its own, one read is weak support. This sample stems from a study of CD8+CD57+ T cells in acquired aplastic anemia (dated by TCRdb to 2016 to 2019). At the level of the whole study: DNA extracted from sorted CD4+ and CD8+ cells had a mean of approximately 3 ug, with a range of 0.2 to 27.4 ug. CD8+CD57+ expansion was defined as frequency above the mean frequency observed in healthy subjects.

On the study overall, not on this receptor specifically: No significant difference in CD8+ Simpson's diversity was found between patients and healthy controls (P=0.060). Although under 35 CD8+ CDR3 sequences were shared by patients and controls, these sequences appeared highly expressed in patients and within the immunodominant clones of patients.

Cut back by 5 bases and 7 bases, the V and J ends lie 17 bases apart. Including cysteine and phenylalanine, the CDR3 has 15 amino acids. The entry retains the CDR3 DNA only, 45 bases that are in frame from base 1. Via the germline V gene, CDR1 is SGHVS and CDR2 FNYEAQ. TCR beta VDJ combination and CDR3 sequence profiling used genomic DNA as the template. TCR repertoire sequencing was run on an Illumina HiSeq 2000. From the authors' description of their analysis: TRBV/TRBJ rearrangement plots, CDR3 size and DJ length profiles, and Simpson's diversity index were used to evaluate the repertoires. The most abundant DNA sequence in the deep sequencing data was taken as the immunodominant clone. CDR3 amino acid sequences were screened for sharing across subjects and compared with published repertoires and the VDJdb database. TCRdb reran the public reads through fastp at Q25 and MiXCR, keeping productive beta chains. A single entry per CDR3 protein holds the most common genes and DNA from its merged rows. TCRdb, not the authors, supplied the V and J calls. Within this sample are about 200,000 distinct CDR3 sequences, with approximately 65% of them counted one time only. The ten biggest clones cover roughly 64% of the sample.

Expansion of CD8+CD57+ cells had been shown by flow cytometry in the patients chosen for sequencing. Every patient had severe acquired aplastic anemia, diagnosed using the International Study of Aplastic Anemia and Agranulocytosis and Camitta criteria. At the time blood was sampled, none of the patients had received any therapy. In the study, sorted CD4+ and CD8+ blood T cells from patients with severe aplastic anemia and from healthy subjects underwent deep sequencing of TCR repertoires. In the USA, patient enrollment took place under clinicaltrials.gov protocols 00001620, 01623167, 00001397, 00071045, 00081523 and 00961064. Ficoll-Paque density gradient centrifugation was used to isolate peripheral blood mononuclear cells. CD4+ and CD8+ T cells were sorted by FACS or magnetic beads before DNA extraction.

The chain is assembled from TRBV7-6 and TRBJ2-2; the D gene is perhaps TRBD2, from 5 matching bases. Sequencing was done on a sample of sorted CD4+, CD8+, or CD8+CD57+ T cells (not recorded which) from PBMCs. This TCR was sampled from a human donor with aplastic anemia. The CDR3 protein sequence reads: CASSGSTPRSGELFF. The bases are TGTGCCAGCAGCGGGAGCACCCCGCGGAGCGGGGAGCTGTTTTTT.